The next 31 T cell receptor beta chains were all read from a single sample in a study of tumor-infiltrating lymphocytes in primary liver carcinoma (dated by TCRdb to about 2017). Total RNA and DNA were co-extracted without cell sorting from around 20-30 mg of bulk tissue using the AllPrep DNA/RNA mini kit. The instrument was an Illumina HiSeq 2500. A constant-region primer and ProtoScript II reverse transcriptase were used to reverse-transcribe TCRbeta-specific cDNA from 500 ng total RNA. Three nested multiplex PCR rounds, following a slightly modified ARM-PCR procedure, were used to build the TCRbeta libraries. Each of the first two PCR rounds ran for about 10 cycles and used multiplex TRBV1-TRBV30 forward primers together with a Cbeta reverse primer. In-frame beta chains were kept once TCRdb had trimmed the public reads at Q25 with fastp and called clones with MiXCR. For every CDR3 protein sequence, its rows merge into one entry that carries the most common genes and DNA. The sample table contains 85,000 to 100,000 distinct CDR3 sequences; only one count was recorded for less than 70% of them. Clones ranked in the top ten supply 27% of the sample.

The sample consisted of tumor-adjacent normal liver tissue. These receptors came from a man aged 35-49 years with primary liver carcinoma and hepatitis B virus infection.

This clonotype was recorded many times. The chain recombines TRBV29-1 with TRBJ2-1, with 7 bases lining up with TRBD2. The V and J ends lost 7 bases and 0 bases, in that order; junction bases with no gene match: 0. CDR1 SQVTM and CDR2 ANQGSEA come from the germline V gene. There are 12 residues in the CDR3. CDR3 bases: TGCAGCGGGGGGGGCTCCTACAATGAGCAGTTCTTC. As protein: CSGGGSYNEQFF.

A remark on this clonotype: The CDR3 does not close with the conserved phenylalanine or tryptophan, likely indicating a read error. This chain connects TRBV29-1 to TRBJ2-1, with D perhaps TRBD1 (5 bases). Trimming left V 5 bases short and J 2 bases short, with 7 bases between. Germline V gives CDR1 SQVTM, CDR2 ANQGSEA. CDR3 length: 12 residues. The CDR3 is CSVSQAYNEQFL. For the CDR3, the DNA is TGCAGCGTTTCACAGGCCTACAATGAGCAGTTCTTA.

With respect to this clonotype: One end of the junction fails to match germline, which may point to a read error. This chain connects TRBV6-2 or TRBV6-3 to TRBJ2-5; 8 bases map to TRBD1. The CDR3 consists of 13 residues. Germline V gene lookup returns CDR1 MNHEY and CDR2 SVGEGT. CDR3 residues: CASRTGAEEIQYF. CDR3 in DNA: TGTGCCAGCAGGACAGGGGCGGAGGAGATCCAGTACTTC.

This clonotype was seen a few times. A much larger clone sits a single nucleotide away, making a read error possible. The chain employs TRBV10-3 and TRBJ2-7; 8 nucleotides align to TRBD2. CDR1 is ENHRY and CDR2 is SYGVKD in the germline V gene. There are 12 residues in the CDR3. V gave up 5 bases and J gave up 6 bases; unmatched junction bases: 3. In DNA form, the CDR3 reads TGTGCCATCAGTAGCGGGGGAGGCGAGCAGTACTTC. Translating it yields CAISSGGGEQYF.

The V and J genes are TRBV2 and TRBJ2-1; the D is unclear. The CDR3 contains 14 residues. The ends were cut back, 4 bases at V and 2 bases at J, with 9 bases in the middle. Per germline, CDR1 SNHLY and CDR2 FYNNEI. This CDR3 reads CASSARLTYNEQFF. CDR3 in DNA: TGTGCCAGCAGTGCGCGTCTGACCTACAATGAGCAGTTCTTC.

The table lists this clonotype with a count of one. V and J are TRBV28 and TRBJ2-4; no clear D gene. CDR3 size: 13 residues. CDR1 is MDHEN and CDR2 is SYDVKM in the germline V gene. CDR3 loop: CATFITNRNIQYF. Written as DNA, the CDR3 is TGTGCGACGTTCATAACCAACAGAAACATTCAGTACTTC.

Worth noting for this clonotype: The junction departs from germline at one end; a sequencing error may be responsible. V usage is TRBV11-2 and J usage is TRBJ2-7, with a tentative D call TRBD2 (6 bases). Germline loops: CDR1 SGHAT, CDR2 FQNNGV. The CDR3 consists of 15 residues. CDR3 sequence reads: CASGLGMEEGREQYF. The DNA of the CDR3 is TGTGCTAGCGGCTTAGGGATGGAGGAGGGGCGCGAGCAATACTTC. The whole variable domain, remainder taken from reference TRBV11-2 and TRBJ2-7, is EAGVAQSPRYKIIEKRQSVAFWCNPISGHATLYWYQQILGQGPKLLIQFQNNGVVDDSQLPKDRFSAERLKGVDSTLKIQPAKLEDSAVYLCASGLGMEEGREQYFGPGTRLTVT.

A remark on this clonotype: The junction does not match germline at one end; this may be a read error. The V gene is TRBV7-9, the J gene TRBJ2-1, with TRBD2 matching over 7 bases. Germline V gives CDR1 SEHNR, CDR2 FQNEAQ (reference sequence). CDR3 size: 11 residues. The CDR3 region has the DNA TGTGCCAGCAGCTGGGGGGGTGAGCAATTCTTC. This codes for CASSWGGEQFF.

As to this clonotype: Likely a read error: the CDR3 ends without its conserved phenylalanine or tryptophan. The DNA is left out, because the CDR3 cannot be placed on it with certainty; the CDR3 is given as TCRdb lists it. The chain uses TRBV11-2 and TRBJ2-1; TRBD2, the table's D call, was not compared with the DNA. Germline V gene lookup returns CDR1 SGHAT and CDR2 FQNNGV. A total of 13 residues make up the CDR3, ends included. The CDR3 protein is CASSLEVGAEQLL.

Points on this clonotype: Because it lacks the conserved phenylalanine or tryptophan at the end, this CDR3 is likely a read error. The V and J genes are TRBV6-5 and TRBJ1-6, with 8 bases fitting TRBD1. This CDR3 region has 15 residues. Germline V lookup: CDR1 MNHEY, CDR2 SVGAGI. CDR3 residues: CTSTLLTGAGSPLHY. CDR3 DNA: TGTACCAGCACCCTCTTGACAGGGGCGGGCTCACCCCTCCACTAT.

The chain couples TRBV30 to TRBJ2-1; TRBD1 is a possible D gene (5 bases). Per the germline V gene, CDR1 is GTSNPN and CDR2 is SVGIG (reference sequence). Between the trimmed V and J ends, which lost 3 bases and 4 bases, there was a span of 10 bases. The CDR3 is 13 amino acids. The CDR3 protein is CAWRITGYNEQFF. Written as DNA, the CDR3 is TGTGCCTGGAGAATCACAGGTTACAATGAGCAGTTCTTC.

This clonotype was detected only a few times. This clone may be a read error of a much larger clone one base away. The chain has TRBV6-5 and TRBJ2-1, with TRBD2 as a possible D gene (6 bases). The CDR3 covers 14 residues. Looked up from germline, CDR1 is MNHEY and CDR2 is SVGAGI. The CDR3 nucleotides are TGTGCCAGCAACCCGGAGGGCAGGAGCAATGGGCAGTTCTTC. It specifies CASNPEGRSNGQFF.

With regard to this clonotype: A read error may account for a junction end that differs from germline. The chain carries TRBV11-2 and TRBJ2-7, with D uncertain. CDR3 length equals 14 residues. Germline V lookup: CDR1 SGHAT, CDR2 FQNNGV. CDR3 in DNA: TGTGTCAGCAGCTTAACTAACACTGCCTACGAGCAGCACTTC. It yields the protein CVSSLTNTAYEQHF.

To note about this clonotype: An end of the junction differs from the germline gene, which may be a read error. J is TRBJ2-7 and V is TRBV11-1; D is uncertain. Per germline, CDR1 SGHAT and CDR2 FQDESV (reference sequence). This CDR3 has 14 residues. The CDR3 protein is CASNLELGSYEQHF. The CDR3 nucleotides read TGTGCCAGCAACTTAGAGTTGGGCTCCTACGAGCAGCACTTC.

On this clonotype: A read error is possible here, since a much larger clone lies one base away. The chain has TRBV6-1 and TRBJ2-1; D uncertain. Deletions cut 10 bases from V and 3 bases from J, with 10 bases between. CDR3 size: 12 residues. Germline CDR1 reads MNHNS; CDR2 reads SASEGT. The CDR3 sequence is CATSEYYNEQFF. DNA of the CDR3: TGTGCCACTAGTGAGTACTACAATGAGCAGTTCTTC.

Note on this clonotype: Its ends do not fully match the called genes, so a read error is possible. The chain recombines TRBV11-2 with TRBJ2-1; D remains unclear. Germline values: CDR1 SGHAT, CDR2 FQNNGV. The CDR3 contains 13 residues. The CDR3 loop reads CDSSLDINNVQFF. DNA of the CDR3: TGTGACAGCAGCTTAGATATCAACAATGTGCAGTTCTTC. Supplemented by reference TRBV11-2 and TRBJ2-1, the full variable domain reads EAGVAQSPRYKIIEKRQSVAFWCNPISGHATLYWYQQILGQGPKLLIQFQNNGVVDDSQLPKDRFSAERLKGVDSTLKIQPAKLEDSAVYLCDSSLDINNVQFFGPGTRLTVL.

Comments on this clonotype: Just one base apart from a much larger clone, this may be a read error. J is TRBJ2-7 and V is TRBV5-6; possibly TRBD2 for D (6 bases). CDR1 and CDR2 from the germline V gene are SGHDT and YYEEEE. The CDR3 covers 13 residues. CDR3 sequence reads: CDSSLGLLYEQYF. The CDR3 nucleotides read TGTGACAGCAGTTTGGGACTCCTCTACGAGCAGTACTTC.

This clonotype was picked up one time. A much larger clonotype is one base distant, so this may be a read error. The gene calls are TRBV12-5 and TRBJ2-3; the match to TRBD2 covers 12 bases. The CDR3 has 15 amino acids. CDR1 is LGHNT, CDR2 FRNRAP, per germline. CDR3 bases: TGTGCTAGTGGTTTGGGGACTAGCGGGACAGGTACGCAGTATTTT. This gives the protein CASGLGTSGTGTQYF.

Of note for this clonotype: A read error may be the cause here, since a much bigger clone is one base away. The chain employs TRBV5-1 and TRBJ1-3; no definite D call. This CDR3 region has 15 residues. Per the germline V gene, CDR1 is SGHRS and CDR2 is YFSETQ. V gave up 4 bases and J gave up 4 bases, with 15 bases separating them. DNA for the CDR3: TGCGCCAGCAGCCTAACCCCCGGCAGCGGAAACACCATATATTTT. This gives the protein CASSLTPGSGNTIYF. Full variable domain (remainder filled in from reference TRBV5-1 and TRBJ1-3): KAGVTQTPRYLIKTRGQQVTLSCSPISGHRSVSWYQQTPGQGLQFLFEYFSETQRNKGNFPGRFSGRQFSNSRSEMNVSTLELGDSALYLCASSLTPGSGNTIYFGEGSWLTVV.

With regard to this clonotype: At one boundary the junction diverges from the germline segment, which might be a read error. The chain carries TRBV4-1 and TRBJ1-6; D is unclear. In germline, CDR1 is MGHRA, CDR2 YSYEKL. The CDR3 spans 17 residues. The CDR3: CASSYKVLTWGNSSLHF. For the CDR3, the DNA is TGCGCCAGCAGTTACAAAGTTTTAACATGGGGTAATTCATCCCTCCACTTT.

This clonotype was picked up many times. The chain uses TRBV4-1 and TRBJ2-3; 7 bases are a match to TRBD2. Germline CDR1 reads MGHRA; CDR2 reads YSYEKL. This CDR3 comprises 15 residues. V lost 1 base to trimming and J lost 6 bases; unmatched junction nucleotides: 7. The CDR3 region is CASSQVAGEFDTQYF. CDR3 nucleotide sequence: TGCGCCAGCAGCCAAGTGGCGGGAGAATTTGATACGCAGTATTTT.

To note about this clonotype: A single base separates this from a much larger clone, so it may be a read error. Written as DNA, the CDR3 is TGTGCCAGCAGCTTACCCGACGGACTAGCGCGAGACAACACCGGGGAGCTGTTTTTT. It is translated as CASSLPDGLARDNTGELFF. This sequence joins TRBV5-6 and TRBJ2-2; 9 bases are shared with TRBD2. The CDR3 spans 19 residues. V dropped 2 bases and J dropped 2; count of bases not matched to a gene: 13. Germline V gene sequence: CDR1 SGHDT, CDR2 YYEEEE.

This chain uses TRBV11-2 with TRBJ2-7; D is possibly TRBD2 (6 bases). The CDR3 is 15 residues long. In germline, CDR1 is SGHAT, CDR2 FQNNGV. The CDR3 DNA sequence: TGTGATAGCAGCCTCGGCGGGACTTTACCCTACGAGCAGTACTTC. It encodes CDSSLGGTLPYEQYF.

The table lists this clonotype with a few counts. This sequence joins TRBV6-1 and TRBJ1-1; no clear D. Germline CDR1 MNHNS, CDR2 SASEGT. This CDR3 region has 14 residues. V lost 10 bases and J lost 2, with 17 bases in between. CDR3 in amino acids: CATRTGSVNTEAFF. CDR3 nucleotide sequence: TGTGCCACAAGAACGGGGAGTGTAAACACTGAAGCTTTCTTT.

V usage is TRBV19 and J usage is TRBJ2-1; D is unclear. Germline V gene data show CDR1 as LNHDA and CDR2 as SQIVND (reference sequence). The CDR3 has 12 amino acids. Deletions cut 6 bases from V and 9 bases from J, with 12 bases between. The CDR3 bases are TGTGCCAGTAGCAACAGCTTCTTTGAGCAGTTCTTC. This encodes CASSNSFFEQFF.

This clonotype was counted ten times or more. The chain employs TRBV6-5 and TRBJ2-7, with D hard to call. The V and J ends lost 0 bases and 6 bases respectively, with 9 bases between them. Germline CDR1 and CDR2: MNHEY and SVGAGI. CDR3 size: 13 residues. The DNA of the CDR3 is TGTGCCAGCAGTTACTCGATGCCGGCCGAGCAGTACTTC. Translation: CASSYSMPAEQYF.

Turning to this clonotype: The junction and the germline gene differ at one end; a read error may be behind it. The chain uses TRBV29-1 and TRBJ2-1, with a weak D call TRBD2 (5 bases). The V gene's germline CDR1 is SQVTM and CDR2 ANQGSEA. This CDR3 spans 14 amino acids. CDR3 region: CSVLGLAFYNEHFF. The CDR3 nucleotides are TGCAGCGTCTTGGGATTAGCGTTCTACAATGAGCACTTCTTC.

A note on this clonotype: The junction departs from germline at one end; a sequencing error may be responsible. V usage is TRBV5-1 and J usage is TRBJ2-3; unclear D gene. CDR3 length: 17 residues. Germline CDR1 is SGHRS and CDR2 is YFSETQ. The CDR3: CGSSKEPPLSGTDTQYF. The DNA for the CDR3 is TGCGGCAGCAGCAAAGAACCACCTCTTAGTGGTACAGATACGCAGTATTTT.

This clonotype was seen a single time. The junction and the germline gene differ at one end; a read error may be behind it. The chain uses TRBV11-3 and TRBJ1-1; D unresolved. Germline V gene lookup returns CDR1 SGHNT and CDR2 YENEEA. CDR3 length equals 13 residues. The CDR3 bases are TGTACCAGCAGCTTAGCAGGAGGGAGTGAAGCTTTCTTT. It specifies CTSSLAGGSEAFF.

The chain links TRBV11-2 to TRBJ1-1, with TRBD1 as a possible D gene (5 bases). The CDR3 has 13 residues. CDR1 SGHAT and CDR2 FQNNGV come from the germline V gene. V lost 10 bases and J lost 5, with 17 bases in between. This CDR3 is CANDLWQGTEAFF. CDR3 bases: TGTGCCAACGACCTCTGGCAGGGAACTGAAGCTTTCTTT.

On this clonotype: Sequence at one end of the junction differs from germline and may be a read error. The chain carries TRBV4-2 and TRBJ2-3, with 8 bases matching TRBD2. The CDR3 runs to 15 residues. Germline V gene data show CDR1 as LGHNA and CDR2 as YNFKEQ. The CDR3 bases are TGTGCCAACAGCCCTACTAACGGGAGGGGAGATACGCAGTATTTT. This codes for CANSPTNGRGDTQYF.